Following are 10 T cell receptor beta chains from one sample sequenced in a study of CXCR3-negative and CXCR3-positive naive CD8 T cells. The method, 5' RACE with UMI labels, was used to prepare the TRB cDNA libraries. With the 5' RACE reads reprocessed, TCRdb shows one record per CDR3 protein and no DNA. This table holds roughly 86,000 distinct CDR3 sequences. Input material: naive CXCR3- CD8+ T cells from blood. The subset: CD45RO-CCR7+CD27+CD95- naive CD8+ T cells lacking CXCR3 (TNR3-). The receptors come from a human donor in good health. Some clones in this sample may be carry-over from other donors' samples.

The CDR3: CATRDDRERDEQFF. This chain connects TRBV15 to TRBJ2-1; TCRdb gives TRBD1 as the D gene, but with no DNA this cannot be confirmed. Germline V gene lookup returns CDR1 LNHNV and CDR2 YYDKDF (reference sequence). The CDR3 covers 14 residues.

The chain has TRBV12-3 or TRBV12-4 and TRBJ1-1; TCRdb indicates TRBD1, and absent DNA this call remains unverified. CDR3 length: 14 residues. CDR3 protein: CASSQDPGVPEAFF.

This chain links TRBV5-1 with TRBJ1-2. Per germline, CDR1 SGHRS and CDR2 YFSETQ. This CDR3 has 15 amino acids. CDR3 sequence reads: CASSLEPTAAYGYTF. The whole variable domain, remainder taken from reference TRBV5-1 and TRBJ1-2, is KAGVTQTPRYLIKTRGQQVTLSCSPISGHRSVSWYQQTPGQGLQFLFEYFSETQRNKGNFPGRFSGRQFSNSRSEMNVSTLELGDSALYLCASSLEPTAAYGYTFGSGTRLTVV.

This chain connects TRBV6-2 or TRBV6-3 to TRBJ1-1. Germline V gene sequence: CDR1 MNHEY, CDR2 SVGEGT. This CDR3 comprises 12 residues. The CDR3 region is CASTLEGTEAFF.

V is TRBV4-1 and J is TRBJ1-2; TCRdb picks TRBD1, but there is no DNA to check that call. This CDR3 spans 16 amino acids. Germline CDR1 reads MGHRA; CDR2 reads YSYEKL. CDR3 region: CASSPSIPEANYGYTF.

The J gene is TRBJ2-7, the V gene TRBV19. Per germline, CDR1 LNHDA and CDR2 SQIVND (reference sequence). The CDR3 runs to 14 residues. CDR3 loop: CASSMTAGLYEQYF.

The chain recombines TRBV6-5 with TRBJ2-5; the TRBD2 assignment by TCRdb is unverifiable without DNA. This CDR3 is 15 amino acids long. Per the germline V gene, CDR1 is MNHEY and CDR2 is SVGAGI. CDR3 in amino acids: CASSSQGLLGETQYF.

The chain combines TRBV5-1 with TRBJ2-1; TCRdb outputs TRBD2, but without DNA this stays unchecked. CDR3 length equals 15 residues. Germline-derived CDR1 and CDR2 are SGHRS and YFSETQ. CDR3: CASSPGTSGKNEQFF.

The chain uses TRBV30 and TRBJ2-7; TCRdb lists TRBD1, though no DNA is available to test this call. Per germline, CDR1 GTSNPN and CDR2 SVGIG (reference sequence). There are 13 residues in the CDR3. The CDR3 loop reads CAWNSGQGIVGYF.

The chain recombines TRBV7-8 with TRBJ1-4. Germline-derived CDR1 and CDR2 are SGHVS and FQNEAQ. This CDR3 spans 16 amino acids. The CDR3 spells CASSDRLGQEGEKLFF.